The present T cell receptor beta chain was sequenced within a study of molecular identifiers for immune sequencing clone quantification. Overall study results and limits: Over 97% of effector molecules, yet under 1% of naive-cell molecules, were held by clones above 20 RNA copies.

TCRdb redid the calling of the PCR reads with MiXCR, one entry per CDR3 protein. Of roughly 100,000 distinct CDR3 sequences in the sample, about 35% are singletons; the top ten hold roughly 9.3%. In germline, CDR1 is MDHEN, CDR2 SYDVKM. The CDR3 is made up of 14 amino acids. Regarding this clonotype: What it binds is unknown. This may be a read error: a much more frequent sequence differs by one nucleotide.

This chain uses TRBV28 with TRBJ2-3, with 10 positions matching TRBD1. The TCR sequence derives from a human donor in good health. Some libraries in this study had Jurkat cell RNA spiked in. Sequenced input: naive CD8+ T cells from blood, with Jurkat cell RNA spiked in. Subset reported: FACS-sorted CD8+CD4-CCR7+CD45RA+ naive T cells. This chain's CDR3 is CPSSRDRGPDTQYF. Written as DNA, the CDR3 is TGTCCCAGCAGCCGGGACAGGGGCCCAGATACGCAGTATTTT.